These 21 T cell receptor beta chains originate from one sample sequenced in a study of early T cells in non-severe SARS-CoV-2 infection. TCRdb reprocessed the 5' RACE reads via MiXCR and lists one record per CDR3 protein. The repertoire has about 60,000 distinct CDR3 sequences, approximately 9% of them found once; the top ten carry roughly a sixth. Material: whole blood. These receptors all stem from an adult who was a healthcare worker with PCR-confirmed SARS-CoV-2 infection or an uninfected control (not recorded which).

The sample holds a few counts of this clonotype. The genes are TRBV12-3 or TRBV12-4 and TRBJ1-2, with D maybe TRBD1 (5 bases). Trimming pared 8 bases from V and 2 bases from J, leaving 18 bases between. The CDR3 totals 15 residues. The CDR3 region is CASGPRGESNYGYTF. CDR3 coding DNA: TGTGCCAGCGGCCCCCGGGGCGAGAGCAACTATGGCTACACCTTC.

This clonotype was observed a handful of times. The V gene is TRBV2, the J gene TRBJ1-3; the match to TRBD1 covers 7 bases. The CDR3 covers 15 residues. Germline lookup yields CDR1 SNHLY and CDR2 FYNNEI. V gave up 3 bases and J gave up 2 bases; unmatched junction bases: 4. The CDR3 sequence is CASSETGMAGNTIYF. The DNA of the CDR3 is TGTGCCAGCAGTGAGACAGGGATGGCTGGAAACACCATATATTTT.

The table lists this clonotype with many counts. The DNA of the CDR3 is TGTGCCAGCAGCTCAGACCTTGGGACTATAGACCAAGAGACCCAGTACTTC. It codes for CASSSDLGTIDQETQYF. The chain recombines TRBV7-2 with TRBJ2-5, with 7 nucleotides matching TRBD2. This CDR3 spans 17 amino acids. The germline V gene encodes CDR1 SGHTA and CDR2 FQGNSA. J gave up 0 bases and V 4 bases, and 11 bases lay outside the gene matches.

The genes are TRBV6-5 and TRBJ2-7, with D possibly matching TRBD1 (6 bases). The CDR3 extends over 14 amino acids. In germline, CDR1 is MNHEY, CDR2 SVGAGI. Trimming pared 4 bases from V and 2 bases from J, leaving 12 bases between. CDR3 sequence: CASSFGQKTYEQYF. DNA for the CDR3: TGTGCCAGCAGTTTCGGACAGAAAACCTACGAGCAGTACTTC.

Ten or more counts support this clonotype. V gene TRBV6-5 combines with J gene TRBJ2-1; no clear D gene. CDR1 and CDR2 from the germline V gene are MNHEY and SVGAGI. The V gene lost 3 bases and the J gene lost 5 bases, with 8 bases spanning the gap. This CDR3 has 13 amino acids. CDR3 sequence: CASSYRRNNEQFF. The CDR3 DNA is TGTGCCAGCAGTTATAGAAGAAACAATGAGCAGTTCTTC.

This clonotype was seen ten or more times. The chain couples TRBV7-3 to TRBJ2-7, with D unresolved. CDR1 and CDR2 (germline): SGHTA, FQGTGA. This CDR3 is 13 amino acids long. V lost 4 bases, J lost 9 bases, and 16 bases lay in between. The DNA for the CDR3 is TGTGCCAGCAGCTCAGCTCCTTTTCGTGCGCAGTACTTC. Amino acids: CASSSAPFRAQYF.

This clonotype was seen more than once but under ten times. The rearrangement joins TRBV7-2 to TRBJ2-7; TRBD2 aligns across 13 bases. V was clipped by 1 base and J by 7 bases; unmatched bases: 7. This CDR3 is built from 16 residues. Per germline, CDR1 SGHTA and CDR2 FQGNSA. CDR3 residues: CASSLGGLAGIREQYF. DNA of the CDR3: TGTGCCAGCAGCTTAGGGGGACTAGCGGGAATTCGAGAGCAGTACTTC.

This clonotype was detected many times. The rearrangement uses TRBV7-2 and TRBJ2-5; unclear D gene. Germline V CDR1 and CDR2: SGHTA, FQGNSA. The V end lost 5 bases, the J end lost 3 bases, and 13 bases lay between the germline ends. This CDR3 comprises 14 residues. CDR3 sequence reads: CASSPPGLKETQYF. The CDR3 DNA reads TGTGCCAGCAGCCCTCCCGGCCTCAAAGAGACCCAGTACTTC.

This clonotype has a count of ten or more. The chain couples TRBV29-1 to TRBJ2-1; TRBD2 matches at 15 bases. V gave up 7 bases and J gave up 9 bases; unmatched junction bases: 7. Germline V CDR1 and CDR2: SQVTM, ANQGSEA. CDR3 size: 14 residues. The CDR3 sequence is CSGAGLAGGLEQFF. The CDR3 DNA follows: TGCAGCGGGGCGGGACTAGCGGGAGGACTTGAGCAGTTCTTC.

This clonotype occurred a few times. The J gene is TRBJ2-3, the V gene TRBV10-3, with 9 positions matching TRBD1. The V and J ends lost 0 bases and 6 bases, in that order; junction bases with no gene match: 10. The germline CDR1 and CDR2 sequences are ENHRY and SYGVKD. The CDR3 is 17 amino acids. The CDR3 here is CAISESVGQGSGDTQYF. Written as DNA, the CDR3 is TGTGCCATCAGTGAGTCGGTTGGACAGGGGAGTGGGGATACGCAGTATTTT.

This clonotype was counted a few times. The V call is TRBV3-1, the J call TRBJ2-6; D remains unclear. The CDR3 has 17 residues. Germline V gene lookup returns CDR1 LGHDT and CDR2 YNNKEL (reference sequence). V lost 1 base and J 0 bases, leaving 10 bases between the germline ends. CDR3 sequence reads: CASSQGLKSSGANVLTF. The CDR3 DNA sequence: TGTGCCAGCAGCCAAGGGTTAAAAAGCTCTGGGGCCAACGTCCTGACTTTC.

This clonotype came up many times. The chain uses TRBV7-6 and TRBJ2-7; 9 positions agree with TRBD2. V shed 7 bases and J 9 bases; nucleotides not matched to a gene: 16. The CDR3 covers 15 residues. The germline CDR1 and CDR2 sequences are SGHVS and FNYEAQ. The CDR3 nucleotides are TGTGCCAGCACCCCCGGGACTAGCCGACATAGGGGGCAGTACTTC. This codes for CASTPGTSRHRGQYF.

The chain links TRBV9 to TRBJ2-1; TRBD2 matches at 7 bases. The CDR3 consists of 16 residues. Trimming removed 0 bases from V and 7 bases from J; junction bases left unmatched: 10. Germline lookup yields CDR1 SGDLS and CDR2 YYNGEE. The CDR3 DNA follows: TGTGCCAGCAGCGTAGCAGGTGCGGGAGCTTCTAATGAGCAGTTCTTC. Translation gives CASSVAGAGASNEQFF.

This clonotype was picked up a small number of times. The chain employs TRBV25-1 and TRBJ1-3; D may be TRBD1 (5 bases). Trimming shortened V by 1 base and J by 1 base, and 11 bases separated the two germline ends. Germline V gives CDR1 MGHDK, CDR2 SYGVNS. This CDR3 is built from 16 residues. CDR3 protein: CASSEFGADSGNTIYF. In DNA form, the CDR3 reads TGTGCCAGCAGTGAATTTGGGGCAGATTCTGGAAACACCATATATTTT. The entire variable domain, with the rest obtained from reference TRBV25-1 and TRBJ1-3, is as follows: EADIYQTPRYLVIGTGKKITLECSQTMGHDKMYWYQQDPGMELHLIHYSYGVNSTEKGDLSSESTVSRIRTEHFPLTLESARPSHTSQYLCASSEFGADSGNTIYFGEGSWLTVV.

This clonotype occurred many times. The chain links TRBV6-1 to TRBJ2-7, with D possibly being TRBD1 or TRBD2 (5 bases each). Germline loops: CDR1 MNHNS, CDR2 SASEGT. Trimming took off 2 bases at V and 0 bases at J, with 8 bases between the two ends. The CDR3 is made up of 14 amino acids. This chain's CDR3 is CASSESGTSYEQYF. CDR3 in DNA: TGTGCCAGCAGTGAATCGGGGACCTCCTACGAGCAGTACTTC.

V is TRBV28 and J is TRBJ2-7, with D perhaps TRBD2 (5 bases). The germline V gene encodes CDR1 MDHEN and CDR2 SYDVKM. V gave up 3 bases and J gave up 7 bases, with 10 bases separating them. CDR3 length: 12 amino acids. The CDR3 protein is CASSFNTGEQYF. CDR3 nucleotides: TGTGCCAGCAGTTTTAATACGGGAGAGCAGTACTTC. Filled out from reference TRBV28 and TRBJ2-7, the complete variable domain reads DVKVTQSSRYLVKRTGEKVFLECVQDMDHENMFWYRQDPGLGLRLIYFSYDVKMKEKGDIPEGYSVSREKKERFSLILESASTNQTSMYLCASSFNTGEQYFGPGTRLTVT.

This clonotype was found many times. This chain connects TRBV7-9 to TRBJ1-1; D call uncertain. The germline gives CDR1 SEHNR, CDR2 FQNEAQ (reference sequence). CDR3 size: 15 residues. V lost 1 base and J lost 0, with 9 bases in between. The CDR3 bases are TGTGCCAGCAGCTTAGAAGGAGGCGTGAACACTGAAGCTTTCTTT. This codes for CASSLEGGVNTEAFF.

This clonotype was seen repeatedly, ten times or more. This sequence joins TRBV3-1 and TRBJ2-1; possibly TRBD1 for D (6 bases). With 4 bases removed from V and 8 bases from J, the gap between germline ends came to 18 bases. This CDR3 is built from 15 residues. The germline V gene encodes CDR1 LGHDT and CDR2 YNNKEL (reference sequence). The CDR3 DNA reads TGTGCCAGCAGCCCTAGCCAGGGGTTTGTCGATGAGCAGTTCTTC. Protein sequence: CASSPSQGFVDEQFF.

This clonotype was seen at least ten times. The rearrangement links TRBV28 to TRBJ2-1; 8 nucleotides align to TRBD2. The CDR3 spans 15 residues. Germline values: CDR1 MDHEN, CDR2 SYDVKM. Trimming cost V 4 bases and J 6 bases; bases outside gene matches: 8. The DNA of the CDR3 is TGTGCCAGCAGTTCCCCGGCCGCGGGGGGCAATGAGCAGTTCTTC. Translation gives CASSSPAAGGNEQFF. Full variable domain (missing parts from reference TRBV28 and TRBJ2-1): DVKVTQSSRYLVKRTGEKVFLECVQDMDHENMFWYRQDPGLGLRLIYFSYDVKMKEKGDIPEGYSVSREKKERFSLILESASTNQTSMYLCASSSPAAGGNEQFFGPGTRLTVL.

This clonotype has only a few counts. The V gene is TRBV5-1, the J gene TRBJ2-1; D unresolved. CDR3 length: 13 amino acids. Germline V gene lookup returns CDR1 SGHRS and CDR2 YFSETQ. Trimming stripped 0 bases from V and 8 bases from J, with 9 bases between. CDR3 loop: CASSLASLDEQFF. The CDR3 nucleotides are TGCGCCAGCAGCTTGGCCAGTCTGGATGAGCAGTTCTTC.

This chain links TRBV20-1 with TRBJ2-1; TRBD2 aligns across 12 bases. V dropped 5 bases and J dropped 6; count of bases not matched to a gene: 8. CDR3 length equals 15 residues. Germline V CDR1 and CDR2: DFQATT, SNEGSKA (reference sequence). This CDR3 is CSAHGRLAGVNEQFF. The DNA for the CDR3 is TGCAGTGCTCATGGCAGACTAGCGGGAGTCAATGAGCAGTTCTTC.